This T cell receptor (beta chain) was recorded in a study of CD8 T cells in Susac syndrome. Notes on the study in general: It was acknowledged in the study that its TCR sequencing and HLA analysis involved a relatively small number of individuals.

The multiple sclerosis controls comprised treatment-naive patients whose relapsing-remitting disease was stable or active. Random-hexamer reverse transcription was applied to about 0.5 to 1 ug RNA. TCRdb fed the immunoSEQ multiplex PCR reads into MiXCR, producing one record per CDR3 protein. Among about 180,000 distinct CDR3 sequences, 85% to 95% were seen once, and the ten largest hold less than 0.2%. Germline CDR1 is DFQATT and CDR2 is SNEGSKA (reference sequence). V lost 3 bases and J lost 0, with 15 bases in between. There are 15 residues in the CDR3. About this clonotype: The antigen remains undetermined.

Material: CD8+ T cells from PBMCs. V is TRBV20-1 and J is TRBJ2-7, with D perhaps assigned TRBD1 or TRBD2 (5 bases each). The source of this sequence is a human donor with multiple sclerosis. The CDR3 sequence is CSARAGTASSYEQYF. In DNA, the CDR3 is TGCAGTGCTAGGGCTGGGACGGCGAGCTCCTACGAGCAGTACTTC.